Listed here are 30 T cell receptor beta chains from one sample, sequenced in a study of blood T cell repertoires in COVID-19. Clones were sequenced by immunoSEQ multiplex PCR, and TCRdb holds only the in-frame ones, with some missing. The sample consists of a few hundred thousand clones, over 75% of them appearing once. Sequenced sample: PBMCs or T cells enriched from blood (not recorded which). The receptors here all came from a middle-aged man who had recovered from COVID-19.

The DNA of the CDR3 is TGTGCCATCACCGACTCCCCTGGAAACACCATATATTTT. Its protein product is CAITDSPGNTIYF. The chain has TRBV10-3 and TRBJ1-3; D gene unclear. The CDR3 extends over 13 amino acids. CDR1 is ENHRY and CDR2 is SYGVKD in the germline V gene. Trimming took 7 bases from V and 2 from J, leaving 9 bases between them.

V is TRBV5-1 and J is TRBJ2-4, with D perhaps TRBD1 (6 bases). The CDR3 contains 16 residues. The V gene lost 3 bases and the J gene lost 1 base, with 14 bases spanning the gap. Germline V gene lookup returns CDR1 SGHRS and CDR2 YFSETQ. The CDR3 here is CASSSRQETAKNIQYF. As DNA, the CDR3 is TGCGCCAGCAGCTCCCGACAGGAGACGGCCAAAAACATTCAGTACTTC.

CDR3: CASRTSGYPHYGYTF. Written as DNA, the CDR3 is TGTGCCAGCAGAACCTCAGGCTATCCCCACTATGGCTACACCTTC. The chain combines TRBV7-2 with TRBJ1-2; D gene uncertain. V was shortened by 6 bases and J by 3 bases, with 17 bases between the two germline ends. Germline CDR1 is SGHTA and CDR2 is FQGNSA. The CDR3 length is 15 residues.

CDR3 nucleotides: TGTGCCAGCAGCTGGGACAGGAGCTCTGGAAACACCATATATTTT. Translating gives CASSWDRSSGNTIYF. This chain uses TRBV11-2 with TRBJ1-3, with 8 bases lining up with TRBD1. This CDR3 is built from 15 residues. Germline assignment: CDR1 SGHAT and CDR2 FQNNGV. V lost 4 bases to trimming and J lost 0 bases; unmatched junction nucleotides: 2.

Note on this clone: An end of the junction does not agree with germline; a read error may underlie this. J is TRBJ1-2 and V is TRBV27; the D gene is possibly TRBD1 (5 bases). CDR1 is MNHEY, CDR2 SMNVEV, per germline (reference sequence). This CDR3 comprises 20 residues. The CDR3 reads CARSFKRKGHRPWPSYGYTF. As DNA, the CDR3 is TGTGCCAGGAGTTTCAAACGGAAGGGGCATCGCCCTTGGCCGTCCTATGGCTACACCTTC.

CDR3 sequence reads: CASSEATGTRRLGYF. CDR3 bases: TGTGCCAGCAGTGAAGCGACAGGGACTAGGAGACTAGGGTACTTC. The rearrangement uses TRBV6-1 and TRBJ2-5; tentatively, D is TRBD2 (8 bases). The germline gives CDR1 MNHNS, CDR2 SASEGT. Trimming pared 0 bases from V and 13 bases from J, leaving 21 bases between. The CDR3 consists of 15 residues.

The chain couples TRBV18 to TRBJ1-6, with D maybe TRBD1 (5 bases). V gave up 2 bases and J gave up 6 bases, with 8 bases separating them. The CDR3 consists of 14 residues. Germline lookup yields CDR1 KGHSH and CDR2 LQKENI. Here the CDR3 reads CASSPETANSPLHF. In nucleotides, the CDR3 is TGTGCCAGCTCACCAGAGACAGCTAATTCACCCCTCCACTTT.

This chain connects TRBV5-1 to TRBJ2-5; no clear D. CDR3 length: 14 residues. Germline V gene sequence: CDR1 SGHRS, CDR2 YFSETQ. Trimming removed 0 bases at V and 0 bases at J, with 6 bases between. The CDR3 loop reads CASSLDMYQETQYF. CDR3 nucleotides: TGCGCCAGCAGCTTGGACATGTACCAAGAGACCCAGTACTTC. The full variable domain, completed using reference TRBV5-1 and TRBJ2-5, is KAGVTQTPRYLIKTRGQQVTLSCSPISGHRSVSWYQQTPGQGLQFLFEYFSETQRNKGNFPGRFSGRQFSNSRSEMNVSTLELGDSALYLCASSLDMYQETQYFGPGTRLLVL.

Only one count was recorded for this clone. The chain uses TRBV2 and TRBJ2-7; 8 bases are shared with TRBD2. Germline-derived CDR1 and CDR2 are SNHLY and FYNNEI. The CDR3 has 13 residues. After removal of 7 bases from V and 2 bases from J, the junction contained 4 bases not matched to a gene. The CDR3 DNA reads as TGTGCCAGCATTGACGGGGGGGCCTACGAGCAGTACTTC. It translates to CASIDGGAYEQYF.

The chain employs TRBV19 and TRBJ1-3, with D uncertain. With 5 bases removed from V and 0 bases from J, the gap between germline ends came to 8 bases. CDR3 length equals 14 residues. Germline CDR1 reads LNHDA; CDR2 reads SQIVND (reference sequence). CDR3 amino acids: CASSRASSGNTIYF. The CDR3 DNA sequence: TGTGCCAGTAGTCGAGCGAGCTCTGGAAACACCATATATTTT.

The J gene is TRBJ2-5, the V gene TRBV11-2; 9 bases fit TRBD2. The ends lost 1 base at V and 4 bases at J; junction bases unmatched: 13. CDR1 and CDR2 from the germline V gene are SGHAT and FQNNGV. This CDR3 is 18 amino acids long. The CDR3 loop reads CASSLVLAGGLVGETQYF. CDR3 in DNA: TGTGCCAGCAGCTTAGTCCTGGCGGGGGGGCTTGTCGGAGAGACCCAGTACTTC.

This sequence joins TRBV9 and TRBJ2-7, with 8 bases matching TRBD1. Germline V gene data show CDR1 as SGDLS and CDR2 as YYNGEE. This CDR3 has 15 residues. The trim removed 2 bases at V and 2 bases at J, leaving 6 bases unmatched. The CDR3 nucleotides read TGTGCCAGCAGCGTCCAGACAGGGGAGACCTACGAGCAGTACTTC. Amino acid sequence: CASSVQTGETYEQYF.

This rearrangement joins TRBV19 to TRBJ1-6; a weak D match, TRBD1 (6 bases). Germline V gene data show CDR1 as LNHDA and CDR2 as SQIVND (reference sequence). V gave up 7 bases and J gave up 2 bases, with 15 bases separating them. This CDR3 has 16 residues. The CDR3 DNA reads TGTGCCAGTACCCGATCCCGGGACACCTATAATTCACCCCTCCACTTT. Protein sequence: CASTRSRDTYNSPLHF. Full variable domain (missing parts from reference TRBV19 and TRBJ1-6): DGGITQSPKYLFRKEGQNVTLSCEQNLNHDAMYWYRQDPGQGLRLIYYSQIVNDFQKGDIAEGYSVSREKKESFPLTVTSAQKNPTAFYLCASTRSRDTYNSPLHFGNGTRLTVT.

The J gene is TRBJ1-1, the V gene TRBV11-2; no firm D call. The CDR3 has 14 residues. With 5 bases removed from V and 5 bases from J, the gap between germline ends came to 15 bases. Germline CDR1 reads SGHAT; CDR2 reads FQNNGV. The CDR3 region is CASSPRLTRTEAFF. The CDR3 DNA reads TGTGCCAGCAGCCCTAGACTAACCAGGACTGAAGCTTTCTTT.

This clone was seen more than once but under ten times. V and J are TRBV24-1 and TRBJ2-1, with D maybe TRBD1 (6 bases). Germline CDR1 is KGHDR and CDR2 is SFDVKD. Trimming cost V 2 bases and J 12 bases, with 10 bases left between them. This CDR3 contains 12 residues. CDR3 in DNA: TGTGCCACCAGTGATTGGAGAGGGGGGCAGTTCTTC. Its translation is CATSDWRGGQFF.

CDR3 sequence: CASSVGMGGGSYQETQYF. Here the CDR3 DNA reads TGTGCCAGCAGCGTGGGGATGGGAGGGGGGTCGTACCAAGAGACCCAGTACTTC. The V and J genes are TRBV9 and TRBJ2-5, with D perhaps matching TRBD2 (7 bases). The V end lost 2 bases, the J end lost 0 bases, and 20 bases lay between the germline ends. The CDR3 extends over 18 amino acids. The germline CDR1 and CDR2 sequences are SGDLS and YYNGEE.

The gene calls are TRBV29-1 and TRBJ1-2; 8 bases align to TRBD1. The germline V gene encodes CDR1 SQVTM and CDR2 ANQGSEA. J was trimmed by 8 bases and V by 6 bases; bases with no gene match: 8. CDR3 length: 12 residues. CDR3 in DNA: TGCAGCGTCTCACAGGGGGGAAAAGGCTACACCTTC. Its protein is CSVSQGGKGYTF.

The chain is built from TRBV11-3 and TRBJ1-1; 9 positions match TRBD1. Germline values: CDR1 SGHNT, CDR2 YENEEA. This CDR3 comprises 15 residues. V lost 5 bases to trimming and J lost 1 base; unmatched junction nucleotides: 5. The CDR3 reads CASSRGQGSNTEAFF. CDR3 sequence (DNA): TGTGCCAGCAGCCGGGGACAGGGATCGAACACTGAAGCTTTCTTT.

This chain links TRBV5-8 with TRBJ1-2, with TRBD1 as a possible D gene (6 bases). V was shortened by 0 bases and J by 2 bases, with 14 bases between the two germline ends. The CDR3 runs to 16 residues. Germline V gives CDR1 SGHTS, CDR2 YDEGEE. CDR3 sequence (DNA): TGTGCCAGCAGCTTGGGGCAGGGGAGAAACAACTATGGCTACACCTTC. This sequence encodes CASSLGQGRNNYGYTF.

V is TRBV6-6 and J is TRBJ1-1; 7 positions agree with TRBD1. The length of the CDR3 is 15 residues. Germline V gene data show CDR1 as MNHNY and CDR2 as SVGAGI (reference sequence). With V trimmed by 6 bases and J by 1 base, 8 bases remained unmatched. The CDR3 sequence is CASSSQGPENTEAFF. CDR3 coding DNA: TGTGCCAGCAGCTCACAGGGGCCGGAGAACACTGAAGCTTTCTTT.

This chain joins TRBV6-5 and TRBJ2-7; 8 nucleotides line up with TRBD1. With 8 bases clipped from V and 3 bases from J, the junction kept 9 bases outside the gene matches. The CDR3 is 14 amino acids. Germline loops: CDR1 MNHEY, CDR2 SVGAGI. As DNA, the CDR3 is TGTGCCAGCGGGCCCGGACAGGGAGGCTACGAGCAGTACTTC. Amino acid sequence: CASGPGQGGYEQYF.

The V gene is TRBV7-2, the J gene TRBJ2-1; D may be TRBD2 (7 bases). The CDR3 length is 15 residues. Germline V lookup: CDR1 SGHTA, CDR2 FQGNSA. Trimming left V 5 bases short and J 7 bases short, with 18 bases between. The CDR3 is CASSTTGRGGNEQFF. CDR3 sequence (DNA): TGTGCCAGCAGCACAACAGGAAGGGGGGGTAATGAGCAGTTCTTC.

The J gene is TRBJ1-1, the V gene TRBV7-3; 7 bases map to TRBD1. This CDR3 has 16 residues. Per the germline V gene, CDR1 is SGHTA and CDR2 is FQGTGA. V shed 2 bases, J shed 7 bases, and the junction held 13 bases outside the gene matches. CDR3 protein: CASSLSGGHPPSEAFF. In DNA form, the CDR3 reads TGTGCCAGCAGCTTATCAGGGGGGCATCCCCCCAGTGAAGCTTTCTTT.

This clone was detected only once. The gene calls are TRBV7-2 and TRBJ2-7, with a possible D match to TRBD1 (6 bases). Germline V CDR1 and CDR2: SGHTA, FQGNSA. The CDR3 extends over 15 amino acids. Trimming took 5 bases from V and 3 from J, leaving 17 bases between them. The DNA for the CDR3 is TGTGCCAGCAGCCCCCAGGGTGGGGGCGGCTACGAGCAGTACTTC. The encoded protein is CASSPQGGGGYEQYF.

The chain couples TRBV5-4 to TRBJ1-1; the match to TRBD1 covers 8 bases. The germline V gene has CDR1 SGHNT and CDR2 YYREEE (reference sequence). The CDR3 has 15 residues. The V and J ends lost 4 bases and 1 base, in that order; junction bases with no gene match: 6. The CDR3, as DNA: TGTGCCAGCAGCACCCAGACAGGGGAGAACACTGAAGCTTTCTTT. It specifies CASSTQTGENTEAFF.

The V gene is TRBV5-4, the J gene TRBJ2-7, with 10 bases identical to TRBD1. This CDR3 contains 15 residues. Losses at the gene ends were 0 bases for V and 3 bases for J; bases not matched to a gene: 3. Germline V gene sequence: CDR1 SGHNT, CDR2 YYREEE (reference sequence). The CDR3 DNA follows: TGTGCCAGCAGCTTGGGACAGGGGGCCTTCTACGAGCAGTACTTC. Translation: CASSLGQGAFYEQYF.

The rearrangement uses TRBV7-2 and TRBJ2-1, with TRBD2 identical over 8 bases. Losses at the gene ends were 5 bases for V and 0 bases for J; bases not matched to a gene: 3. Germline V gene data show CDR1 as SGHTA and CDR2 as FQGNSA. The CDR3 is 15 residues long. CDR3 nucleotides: TGTGCCAGCAGCCGGGGGGGAGCCTCCTACAATGAGCAGTTCTTC. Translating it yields CASSRGGASYNEQFF.

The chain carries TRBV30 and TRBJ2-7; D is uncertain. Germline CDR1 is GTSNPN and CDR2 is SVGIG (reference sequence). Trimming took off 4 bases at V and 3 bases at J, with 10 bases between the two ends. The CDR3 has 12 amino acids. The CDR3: CAWNERSYEQYF. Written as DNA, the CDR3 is TGTGCCTGGAACGAGAGAAGCTACGAGCAGTACTTC. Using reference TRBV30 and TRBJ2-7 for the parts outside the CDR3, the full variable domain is SQTIHQWPATLVQPVGSPLSLECTVEGTSNPNLYWYRQAAGRGLQLLFYSVGIGQISSEVPQNLSASRPQDRQFILSSKKLLLSDSGFYLCAWNERSYEQYFGPGTRLTVT.

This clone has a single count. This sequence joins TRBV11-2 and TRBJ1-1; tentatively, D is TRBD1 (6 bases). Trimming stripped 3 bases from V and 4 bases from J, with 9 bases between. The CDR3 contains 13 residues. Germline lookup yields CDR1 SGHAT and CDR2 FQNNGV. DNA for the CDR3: TGTGCCAGCAGCTTCTTGACAGGCACTGAAGCTTTCTTT. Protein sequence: CASSFLTGTEAFF.

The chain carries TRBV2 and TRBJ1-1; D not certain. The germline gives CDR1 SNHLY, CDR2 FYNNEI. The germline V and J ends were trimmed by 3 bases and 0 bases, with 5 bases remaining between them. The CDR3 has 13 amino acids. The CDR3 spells CASSEALNTEAFF. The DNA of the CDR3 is TGTGCCAGCAGTGAGGCCCTGAACACTGAAGCTTTCTTT. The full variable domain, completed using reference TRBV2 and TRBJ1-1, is EPEVTQTPSHQVTQMGQEVILRCVPISNHLYFYWYRQILGQKVEFLVSFYNNEISEKSEIFDDQFSVERPDGSNFTLKIRSTKLEDSAMYFCASSEALNTEAFFGQGTRLTVV.